This section outlines one TCR beta chain sequence together with its context. No antigen is known for it. This sample was taken from a study of cytomegalovirus exposure and HLA in healthy donors. Study observations and caveats: The HLA-A and HLA-B alleles of most subjects were reportedly predicted accurately from TCR beta sequences. A later analysis showed that HLA-associated TCR beta chains had undergone more clonal expansion than equally common others.

13 Jbeta primers and 60 Vbeta primers were used for the PCR. Produced via immunoSEQ multiplex PCR; TCRdb's table is partial and in-frame only. The sample table includes about 120,000 clones. Trimming stripped 1 base from V and 1 base from J, with 7 bases between. Looked up from germline, CDR1 is SGDLS and CDR2 is YYNGEE. The CDR3 totals 14 residues. The chain uses TRBV9 and TRBJ2-3, with D hard to call. This TCR was sampled from a man aged 18 to 30 in good health and CMV-seronegative. Input material: PBMCs. CDR3 nucleotide sequence: TGTGCCAGCAGCGTAACGACTGGCACAGATACGCAGTATTTT. This gives the protein CASSVTTGTDTQYF. Full variable domain (remainder filled in from reference TRBV9 and TRBJ2-3): DSGVTQTPKHLITATGQRVTLRCSPRSGDLSVYWYQQSLDQGLQFLIQYYNGEERAKGNILERFSAQQFPDLHSELNLSSLELGDSALYFCASSVTTGTDTQYFGPGTRLTVL.